A selection of T cell receptor beta chains follows, all from one sample in a study of control samples from healthy donors and cancer patients. Profiling relied on immunoSEQ multiplex PCR, and the TCRdb table lists in-frame clones only, not all of them. The sample lists roughly 26,000 clones, roughly 80% seen once, with under 30% in the top ten. The specimen sequenced was PBMCs. These receptor sequences come from a man in his sixties with colorectal cancer. CDR3s include the opening cysteine and the closing phenylalanine or tryptophan. The order of the fields is D gene, clone size, V gene, J gene, CDR3 protein, CDR3 DNA. D genes are given only for firm matches. Clone size is shown for a subset of rows, as once, few, many or a class of expanded clone.

.,few,TRBV20-1,TRBJ2-2,CSASGRMNTGELFF,TGCAGTGCTAGTGGCAGAATGAACACCGGGGAGCTGTTTTTT
.,.,TRBV5-6,TRBJ1-3,CASSFYGNTIYF,TGTGCCAGCAGCTTTTATGGAAACACCATATATTTT
.,.,TRBV2,TRBJ1-1,CASSEGTAGAFF,TGTGCCAGCAGTGAAGGGACCGCTGGAGCTTTCTTT
TRBD1,few,TRBV24-1,TRBJ2-1,CATSDPSGTGGNEQFF,TGTGCCACCAGTGATCCGTCCGGGACAGGGGGGAATGAGCAGTTCTTC
.,once,TRBV19,TRBJ2-4,CASSNREQIQYF,TGTGCCAGTAGTAACCGGGAACAGATTCAGTACTTC
TRBD1,.,TRBV5-1,TRBJ2-1,CASSHDRADYNEQFF,TGCGCCAGCAGTCACGACAGGGCCGATTACAATGAGCAGTTCTTC
.,.,TRBV10-3,TRBJ2-6,CAISLQGPSAGANVLTF,TGTGCCATCAGTTTACAGGGACCCTCCGCCGGGGCCAACGTCCTGACTTTC
.,.,TRBV30,TRBJ2-2,CAWAEAGSTGELFF,TGTGCCTGGGCCGAAGCGGGCAGTACCGGGGAGCTGTTTTTT
.,.,TRBV2,TRBJ1-2,CASSADGSSWGYTF,TGTGCCAGCAGTGCTGACGGCTCCTCCTGGGGCTACACCTTC
TRBD1,.,TRBV5-1,TRBJ1-1,CASRLQGANTEAFF,TGCGCCAGCAGACTACAGGGGGCGAACACTGAAGCTTTCTTT
.,.,TRBV6-2/TRBV6-3,TRBJ1-1,CASSRGQSRNTEAFF,TGTGCCAGCAGCCGCGGACAGTCCAGGAACACTGAAGCTTTCTTT
.,.,TRBV7-9,TRBJ1-2,CASSQDRTNYGYTF,TGTGCCAGCAGCCAAGACAGAACGAACTATGGCTACACCTTC
TRBD2,.,TRBV15,TRBJ2-3,CATTGGSGRNTDTQYF,TGTGCCACCACCGGTGGTAGCGGGAGGAACACAGATACGCAGTATTTT
.,.,TRBV5-4,TRBJ1-1,CASSLGISQGEAFF,TGTGCCAGCAGCTTGGGAATCTCACAAGGTGAAGCTTTCTTT
TRBD1,.,TRBV10-3,TRBJ1-3,CAISESRDSRQGANTIYF,TGTGCCATCAGTGAGTCAAGGGATAGCCGACAGGGGGCGAACACCATATATTTT
TRBD1,.,TRBV12-5,TRBJ1-1,CASGQTGGTEAFF,TGTGCTAGTGGCCAAACAGGGGGCACTGAAGCTTTCTTT
.,few,TRBV13,TRBJ1-2,CASRPFGTVYGYTF,TGTGCCAGCAGGCCATTCGGGACGGTGTATGGCTACACCTTC
.,.,TRBV2,TRBJ1-4,CASSEIAEKLFF,TGTGCCAGCAGTGAAATTGCTGAAAAACTGTTTTTT
.,.,TRBV18,TRBJ2-3,CASSPSLLAKVTDTQYF,TGTGCCAGCTCACCCTCACTTCTAGCGAAGGTCACAGATACGCAGTATTTT
.,.,TRBV5-8,TRBJ2-2,CASSFRSGVTGELFF,TGTGCCAGCAGCTTTAGATCGGGGGTCACCGGGGAGCTGTTTTTT
.,.,TRBV6-6,TRBJ1-1,CASTKGTWDTEAFF,TGTGCCAGCACCAAAGGGACCTGGGACACTGAAGCTTTCTTT
TRBD1,.,TRBV12-3/TRBV12-4,TRBJ1-2,CASTLQGAGGYTF,TGTGCCAGCACCCTACAGGGGGCTGGTGGCTACACCTTC
.,few,TRBV4-3,TRBJ2-2,CASSLNPYRTANTGELFF,TGCGCCAGCAGCCTGAATCCGTACAGGACGGCGAACACCGGGGAGCTGTTTTTT